The TCR beta chain described here comes from a study of cytomegalovirus exposure and HLA in healthy donors. Study outcomes and limitations: Reports state that TCR beta sequences accurately predicted most subjects' HLA-A and HLA-B alleles. The classifier reportedly diagnosed cytomegalovirus status with high sensitivity and specificity.

V was clipped by 4 bases and J by 3 bases; unmatched bases: 2. The CDR3 covers 13 residues. CDR1 is PRHDT, CDR2 FYEKMQ, per germline (reference sequence). As regards this clone: Its antigen is currently unknown.

PCR was performed using 60 Vbeta and 13 Jbeta primers. Only in-frame clones appear in the TCRdb table, and some are missing; sequencing was by immunoSEQ multiplex PCR. Of 110,000 to 150,000 clones detected, roughly 80% appear once; the ten largest clones hold 0.95% to 1.5%. Sequencing was performed on PBMCs. The chain combines TRBV13 with TRBJ2-7, with 8 bases that match TRBD2. This clonotype was obtained from a female donor in good health and CMV-seronegative. The CDR3 loop reads CASSSGGGYEQYF. CDR3 DNA sequence: TGTGCCAGCAGCTCCGGGGGGGGCTACGAGCAGTACTTC.